The next 15 T cell receptor beta chains were all read from a single sample in a study of blood T cell repertoires in COVID-19. Here immunoSEQ multiplex PCR was the method, and the copy in TCRdb shows in-frame clones only, minus some. The table includes about 160,000 clones, approximately 88% detected once. The specimen was peripheral blood. These receptors originate from a man in his sixties with acute or convalescent COVID-19.

V usage is TRBV7-2 and J usage is TRBJ1-2; 7 positions agree with TRBD1. The CDR3 extends over 14 amino acids. Germline-derived CDR1 and CDR2 are SGHTA and FQGNSA. V shed 6 bases, J shed 4 bases, and the junction held 8 bases outside the gene matches. CDR3 protein: CASSPTGASYGYTF. CDR3 bases: TGTGCCAGCAGTCCAACAGGGGCTAGCTATGGCTACACCTTC.

This rearrangement joins TRBV10-3 to TRBJ2-7, with TRBD1 matching over 7 bases. Germline CDR1 ENHRY, CDR2 SYGVKD. J lost 6 bases, V lost 6 bases, and 5 bases had no gene match. The CDR3 has 12 residues. The CDR3 is CAISDRAGEQYF. The CDR3 DNA reads as TGTGCCATCAGCGACAGGGCAGGCGAGCAGTACTTC.

Regarding this clone: This CDR3 is also generated by other DNA sequences in the sample. V and J are TRBV6-5 and TRBJ1-1, with 8 nucleotides matching TRBD1. The germline CDR1 and CDR2 sequences are MNHEY and SVGAGI. The junction had 1 base not matched to a gene; V was cut back by 0 bases and J by 1 base. There are 15 residues in the CDR3. This CDR3 is CASSYSGTGNTEAFF. The CDR3 DNA reads as TGTGCCAGCAGTTACTCGGGGACAGGGAACACTGAAGCTTTCTTT.

In DNA, the CDR3 is TGTGCCAGCAGCTGGGCAGATAATTCACCCCTCCACTTT. This sequence encodes CASSWADNSPLHF. The V and J genes are TRBV6-5 and TRBJ1-6; D unresolved. V was pared by 6 bases and J by 5 bases, with 8 bases between. The CDR3 runs to 13 residues. The germline CDR1 and CDR2 sequences are MNHEY and SVGAGI.

This sequence joins TRBV6-1 and TRBJ1-1; D is perhaps TRBD1 (5 bases). Trimming cost V 7 bases and J 3 bases, with 15 bases left between them. Germline V gene lookup returns CDR1 MNHNS and CDR2 SASEGT. This CDR3 has 14 residues. Here the CDR3 DNA reads TGTGCCAGCACGAACACGGAAGGGGACACTGAAGCTTTCTTT. Translating gives CASTNTEGDTEAFF.

This chain uses TRBV5-1 with TRBJ2-6, with a tentative D call TRBD1 (6 bases). Between the trimmed V and J ends, which lost 2 bases and 1 base, there was a span of 13 bases. Germline V gives CDR1 SGHRS, CDR2 YFSETQ. CDR3 length equals 17 residues. In nucleotides, the CDR3 is TGCGCCAGCAGCTTAAACGCCCAGGGGTCTGGGGCCAACGTCCTGACTTTC. It specifies CASSLNAQGSGANVLTF.

The V call is TRBV5-1, the J call TRBJ1-6, with D perhaps TRBD1 (5 bases). The length of the CDR3 is 13 residues. CDR1 is SGHRS, CDR2 YFSETQ, per germline. The germline V and J ends were trimmed by 4 bases and 17 bases, with 19 bases remaining between them. The CDR3, as DNA: TGCGCCAGCAGCCTCGCGGGGTCGGGGGTCATCCACTTT. It translates to CASSLAGSGVIHF.

This clone appeared a few times. The V gene is TRBV30, the J gene TRBJ1-2; tentative D call: TRBD1 (6 bases). Germline V lookup: CDR1 GTSNPN, CDR2 SVGIG (reference sequence). This CDR3 spans 12 amino acids. Trimming stripped 3 bases from V and 4 bases from J, with 9 bases between. The CDR3 protein is CAWRGGIYGYTF. In nucleotides, the CDR3 is TGTGCCTGGAGAGGGGGAATCTATGGCTACACCTTC.

The DNA for the CDR3 is TGTGCCAGCAGCGAGGGTGGCGAGCAGTACTTC. It encodes CASSEGGEQYF. The chain joins TRBV11-2 to TRBJ2-7, with a weak D call TRBD2 (5 bases). CDR3 length: 11 residues. V was shortened by 5 bases and J by 6 bases, with 8 bases between the two germline ends. Germline assignment: CDR1 SGHAT and CDR2 FQNNGV.

In regard to this clone: Other DNA sequences within the sample encode an identical CDR3. This chain links TRBV5-1 with TRBJ1-1, with D possibly being TRBD1 (5 bases). V dropped 1 base and J dropped 0 bases, with 7 bases sitting between them. The CDR3 sequence is 14 residues long. Germline CDR1 SGHRS, CDR2 YFSETQ. CDR3 DNA: TGCGCCAGCAGCTTGACAGGAATGAACACTGAAGCTTTCTTT. Its translation is CASSLTGMNTEAFF. Looking up the rest from reference TRBV5-1 and TRBJ1-1 gives the full variable domain: KAGVTQTPRYLIKTRGQQVTLSCSPISGHRSVSWYQQTPGQGLQFLFEYFSETQRNKGNFPGRFSGRQFSNSRSEMNVSTLELGDSALYLCASSLTGMNTEAFFGQGTRLTVV.

This clone was observed a single time. This chain connects TRBV19 to TRBJ2-5, with a tentative D call TRBD2 (5 bases). V was clipped by 5 bases and J by 3 bases, with 10 bases between them. Germline V gives CDR1 LNHDA, CDR2 SQIVND (reference sequence). CDR3 length: 13 amino acids. The CDR3 here is CASSPRGKETQYF. The CDR3 coding sequence is TGTGCCAGTAGTCCACGGGGAAAAGAGACCCAGTACTTC.

CDR3 sequence reads: CASSPLGGGADTQYF. CDR3 in DNA: TGCGCCAGCAGCCCCCTGGGAGGGGGAGCGGATACGCAGTATTTT. V is TRBV5-1 and J is TRBJ2-3; possibly TRBD2 for D (7 bases). Trimming took off 4 bases at V and 6 bases at J, with 18 bases between the two ends. This CDR3 is 15 amino acids long. Germline-derived CDR1 and CDR2 are SGHRS and YFSETQ.

The chain links TRBV4-3 to TRBJ1-4; no reliable D call. The V end lost 4 bases, the J end lost 0 bases, and 3 bases lay between the germline ends. This CDR3 has 13 amino acids. The V gene's germline CDR1 is LGHNA and CDR2 YSLEER. The CDR3 bases are TGCGCCAGCAGCCCTTCAACTAATGAAAAACTGTTTTTT. The encoded protein is CASSPSTNEKLFF.

This sequence joins TRBV11-2 and TRBJ1-6; 8 bases agree with TRBD1. CDR3 length equals 17 residues. Trimming at V came to 5 bases and at J to 7 bases, leaving 13 bases not matched to a gene. Germline V gene data show CDR1 as SGHAT and CDR2 as FQNNGV. The CDR3 loop is CASSPRSPQGANSPLHF. The CDR3 DNA follows: TGTGCCAGCAGCCCTAGATCACCCCAGGGGGCAAATTCACCCCTCCACTTT.

The V and J genes are TRBV19 and TRBJ2-3; the match to TRBD1 covers 7 bases. Losses at the gene ends were 4 bases for V and 5 bases for J; bases not matched to a gene: 3. CDR1 LNHDA and CDR2 SQIVND come from the germline V gene (reference sequence). CDR3 length: 13 residues. CDR3 DNA: TGTGCCAGTAGTACCTACAGGGGAGATACGCAGTATTTT. This gives the protein CASSTYRGDTQYF.